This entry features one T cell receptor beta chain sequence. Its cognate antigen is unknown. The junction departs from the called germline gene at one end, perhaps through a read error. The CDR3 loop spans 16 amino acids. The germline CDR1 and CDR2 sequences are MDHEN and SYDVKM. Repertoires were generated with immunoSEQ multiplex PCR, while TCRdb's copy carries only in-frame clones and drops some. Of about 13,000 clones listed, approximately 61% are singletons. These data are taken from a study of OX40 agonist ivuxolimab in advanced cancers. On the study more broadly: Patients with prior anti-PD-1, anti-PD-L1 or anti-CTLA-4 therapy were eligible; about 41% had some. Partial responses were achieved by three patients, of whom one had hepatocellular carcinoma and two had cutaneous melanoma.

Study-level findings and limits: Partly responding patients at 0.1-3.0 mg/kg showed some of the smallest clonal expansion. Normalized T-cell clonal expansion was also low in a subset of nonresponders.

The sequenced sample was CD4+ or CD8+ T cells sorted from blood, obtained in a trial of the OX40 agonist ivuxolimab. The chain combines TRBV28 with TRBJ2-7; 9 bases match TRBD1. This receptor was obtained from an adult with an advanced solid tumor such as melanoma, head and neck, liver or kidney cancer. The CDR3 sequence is CASSSHHTGGLYGQYF. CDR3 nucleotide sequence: TGTGCCAGCAGTTCGCACCATACAGGGGGCCTCTACGGGCAGTACTTC.